Each of the 21 T cell receptor beta chains below was sequenced from the same sample in a study of OX40 agonist ivuxolimab in advanced cancers. Clones were read by immunoSEQ multiplex PCR, and TCRdb kept only the in-frame ones, dropping some. The sample has 57,000 or so clones; 80% to 85% are singletons. This specimen was CD4+ or CD8+ T cells sorted from blood, taken in a trial of the OX40 agonist ivuxolimab. These receptors were taken from an adult with an advanced solid tumor such as melanoma, head and neck, liver or kidney cancer.

The chain employs TRBV19 and TRBJ2-1; D tentatively reads TRBD1 or TRBD2 (5 bases each). The germline V gene has CDR1 LNHDA and CDR2 SQIVND (reference sequence). This CDR3 is built from 15 residues. V dropped 3 bases and J dropped 4 bases, with 13 bases sitting between them. The CDR3: CASSIGLGPYNEQFF. The CDR3 DNA sequence: TGTGCCAGTAGTATCGGGCTGGGACCTTACAATGAGCAGTTCTTC.

The rearrangement joins TRBV2 to TRBJ1-4; a weak D match, TRBD1 (5 bases). Trimming stripped 3 bases from V and 6 bases from J, with 11 bases between. The CDR3 consists of 14 residues. The germline CDR1 and CDR2 sequences are SNHLY and FYNNEI. The CDR3, as DNA: TGTGCCAGCAGTGATACAGGCATAGATGAAAAACTGTTTTTT. The encoded protein is CASSDTGIDEKLFF.

This clone was seen just once. The chain couples TRBV4-1 to TRBJ1-1; D not certain. The CDR3 consists of 15 residues. The germline V gene encodes CDR1 MGHRA and CDR2 YSYEKL. Trimming took off 0 bases at V and 0 bases at J, with 8 bases between the two ends. The CDR3 region has the DNA TGCGCCAGCAGCCAAGACCCCTCCGTGAACACTGAAGCTTTCTTT. Its translation: CASSQDPSVNTEAFF.

This clone was detected once. The chain uses TRBV18 and TRBJ2-2; 7 bases match TRBD2. V shed 5 bases, J shed 6 bases, and the junction held 15 bases outside the gene matches. Germline V gene lookup returns CDR1 KGHSH and CDR2 LQKENI. The length of the CDR3 is 17 residues. This CDR3 reads CASSTGFPGLQPGELFF. CDR3 nucleotides: TGTGCCAGCTCAACAGGATTTCCGGGACTACAACCCGGGGAGCTGTTTTTT.

The rearrangement links TRBV7-2 to TRBJ2-5; TRBD2 aligns across 11 bases. Per germline, CDR1 SGHTA and CDR2 FQGNSA. There are 15 residues in the CDR3. Trimming cost V 6 bases and J 2 bases; bases outside gene matches: 5. CDR3 loop: CASSLRLAGQETQYF. CDR3 bases: TGTGCCAGCAGTCTTAGACTAGCGGGGCAAGAGACCCAGTACTTC.

The chain recombines TRBV7-8 with TRBJ1-5; no clear D gene. Germline loops: CDR1 SGHVS, CDR2 FQNEAQ. There are 16 residues in the CDR3. Trimming pared 0 bases from V and 5 bases from J, leaving 14 bases between. The CDR3 DNA reads as TGTGCCAGCAGCTTAGCTGGATCAGGAGATTATCAGCCCCAGCATTTT. Residues: CASSLAGSGDYQPQHF.

The chain is built from TRBV15 and TRBJ2-4; 7 nucleotides line up with TRBD2. From germline, CDR1 is LNHNV and CDR2 YYDKDF (reference sequence). This CDR3 has 15 amino acids. The V and J ends lost 1 base and 4 bases, in that order; junction bases with no gene match: 4. The DNA of the CDR3 is TGTGCCACCAGCAGAGTCGGCGGGGGAAAAAACATTCAGTACTTC. Translating it yields CATSRVGGGKNIQYF.

This chain connects TRBV18 to TRBJ2-5, with D unclear. V dropped 0 bases and J dropped 2 bases, with 7 bases sitting between them. The germline V gene has CDR1 KGHSH and CDR2 LQKENI. The CDR3 spans 14 residues. CDR3 nucleotide sequence: TGTGCCAGCTCACCACCCGCGCTACAAGAGACCCAGTACTTC. Amino acid sequence: CASSPPALQETQYF.

The chain has TRBV7-9 and TRBJ2-5; possible D gene TRBD2, 6 bases. This CDR3 spans 16 amino acids. V lost 4 bases to trimming and J lost 5 bases, with 20 bases between them. CDR1 SEHNR and CDR2 FQNEAQ come from the germline V gene (reference sequence). This CDR3 reads CASSSSAGRASETQYF. The CDR3 DNA reads as TGTGCCAGCAGCTCCTCCGCGGGGCGGGCTTCGGAGACCCAGTACTTC.

The chain uses TRBV10-3 and TRBJ1-2, with 8 nucleotides matching TRBD1. V was clipped by 8 bases and J by 2 bases; unmatched bases: 4. The length of the CDR3 is 13 residues. Germline loops: CDR1 ENHRY, CDR2 SYGVKD. In DNA, the CDR3 is TGTGCCATCGGGACAGGAGCAAACTATGGCTACACCTTC. Its protein is CAIGTGANYGYTF.

This chain uses TRBV5-1 with TRBJ2-3; D is perhaps TRBD2 (5 bases). Germline V gene data show CDR1 as SGHRS and CDR2 as YFSETQ. The CDR3 consists of 14 residues. Trimming left V 4 bases short and J 4 bases short, with 13 bases between. Written as DNA, the CDR3 is TGCGCCAGCAGCCCCCGGACTCCCGCAGATACGCAGTATTTT. The encoded protein is CASSPRTPADTQYF.

The chain couples TRBV4-3 to TRBJ2-2; tentative D call: TRBD2 (5 bases). Trimming stripped 3 bases from V and 5 bases from J, with 16 bases between. This CDR3 spans 16 amino acids. Germline V lookup: CDR1 LGHNA, CDR2 YSLEER. CDR3 nucleotides: TGCGCCAGCAGCCAGGACTTGAAGCCGGGGACCGGGGAGCTGTTTTTT. The encoded protein is CASSQDLKPGTGELFF.

CDR3 in amino acids: CASRADSGANVLTF. In DNA, the CDR3 is TGTGCCAGCAGGGCCGACTCTGGGGCCAACGTCCTGACTTTC. The chain couples TRBV2 to TRBJ2-6; D remains unclear. Trimming pared 6 bases from V and 0 bases from J, leaving 6 bases between. Germline assignment: CDR1 SNHLY and CDR2 FYNNEI. The CDR3 loop spans 14 amino acids.

The chain uses TRBV28 and TRBJ1-2; tentatively, D is TRBD1 (5 bases). The V end was cut by 7 bases, the J end by 3 bases, with 12 bases between. This CDR3 is 13 amino acids long. Germline V gene data show CDR1 as MDHEN and CDR2 as SYDVKM. The CDR3 here is CASNTGLYYGYTF. The CDR3 DNA sequence: TGTGCCAGCAATACAGGACTATACTATGGCTACACCTTC.

This sequence joins TRBV7-9 and TRBJ1-1; D perhaps matches TRBD1 (6 bases). Trimming took 1 base from V and 3 from J, leaving 12 bases between them. The length of the CDR3 is 15 residues. Per germline, CDR1 SEHNR and CDR2 FQNEAQ (reference sequence). The CDR3 protein is CASSLGLWGHTEAFF. The CDR3 nucleotides read TGTGCCAGCAGCTTAGGCTTGTGGGGGCACACTGAAGCTTTCTTT. Complete variable domain (other parts from reference TRBV7-9 and TRBJ1-1): DTGVSQNPRHKITKRGQNVTFRCDPISEHNRLYWYRQTLGQGPEFLTYFQNEAQLEKSRLLSDRFSAERPKGSFSTLEIQRTEQGDSAMYLCASSLGLWGHTEAFFGQGTRLTVV.

The J gene is TRBJ1-1, the V gene TRBV7-8; D ambiguous. The germline CDR1 and CDR2 sequences are SGHVS and FQNEAQ. Trimming left V 2 bases short and J 4 bases short, with 5 bases between. CDR3 length: 12 amino acids. CDR3 in amino acids: CASSLSLTEAFF. The CDR3 nucleotides read TGTGCCAGCAGCTTATCCCTCACTGAAGCTTTCTTT.

This chain joins TRBV11-3 and TRBJ2-5; D call uncertain. In germline, CDR1 is SGHNT, CDR2 YENEEA. CDR3 length equals 13 residues. V dropped 5 bases and J dropped 4 bases, with 11 bases sitting between them. The CDR3 nucleotides are TGTGCCAGCAGCCGAGACACCGGAGAGACCCAGTACTTC. This codes for CASSRDTGETQYF.

This clone was counted a single time. The chain combines TRBV10-3 with TRBJ2-3, with 10 bases lining up with TRBD2. Unmatched junction bases numbered 2, after V lost 4 bases and J lost 4 bases. From germline, CDR1 is ENHRY and CDR2 SYGVKD. CDR3 length: 14 residues. The DNA for the CDR3 is TGTGCCATCAGTGGCCTAGCGGGGGCAGATACGCAGTATTTT. This encodes CAISGLAGADTQYF.

The chain carries TRBV9 and TRBJ2-2, with 7 bases identical to TRBD2. The CDR3 sequence is 19 residues long. Germline V gene data show CDR1 as SGDLS and CDR2 as YYNGEE. V was pared by 0 bases and J by 3 bases, with 14 bases of the junction left unmatched. This CDR3 is CASSVATGAGSLYTGELFF. Here the CDR3 DNA reads TGTGCCAGCAGCGTAGCTACGGGAGCGGGGTCGCTTTACACCGGGGAGCTGTTTTTT.

The table lists this clone with a few counts. The chain recombines TRBV7-9 with TRBJ2-3; perhaps TRBD1 as D (5 bases). Germline CDR1 reads SEHNR; CDR2 reads FQNEAQ (reference sequence). Between the trimmed V and J ends, which lost 0 bases and 8 bases, there was a span of 12 bases. The CDR3 runs 14 residues. CDR3 protein: CASSLASGQGTQYF. The DNA for the CDR3 is TGTGCCAGCAGCTTAGCGTCGGGCCAGGGTACGCAGTATTTT.

V and J are TRBV7-9 and TRBJ2-3; no clear D. The CDR3 length is 11 residues. From germline, CDR1 is SEHNR and CDR2 FQNEAQ (reference sequence). V shed 5 bases and J shed 5 bases, with 5 bases lying between them. Here the CDR3 reads CASSIEDTQYF. The CDR3 DNA sequence: TGTGCCAGCAGCATAGAAGATACGCAGTATTTT.